This is a list of T cell receptor beta chains from one sample in a study of blood T cell repertoires in COVID-19. Only in-frame clones appear in the TCRdb table, and some are missing; sequencing was by immunoSEQ multiplex PCR. The sample includes around 250,000 clones, approximately 90% of them seen just once. Material for sequencing was peripheral blood. Receptors originate from a man aged 30-40 years who had recovered from COVID-19. Both conserved end residues are part of each CDR3. D genes are given only for firm matches. Some rows mark clone size as missing; the rest say once, few, many or name a class of expanded clone.

D gene,CDR3 length,clone size,J gene,V gene,CDR3 protein,CDR3 DNA
TRBD1,17,few,TRBJ2-3,TRBV19,CASSIRGGQHSTDTQYF,TGTGCCAGTAGTATCCGAGGGGGACAGCATAGCACAGATACGCAGTATTTT
.,16,.,TRBJ1-4,TRBV4-3,CASSPALAATNEKLFF,TGCGCCAGCAGCCCCGCGCTTGCGGCAACTAATGAAAAACTGTTTTTT
TRBD1,16,.,TRBJ1-1,TRBV7-8,CASSLRGQFMNTEAFF,TGTGCCAGCAGCTTAAGGGGACAGTTCATGAACACTGAAGCTTTCTTT
TRBD1,15,.,TRBJ2-7,TRBV13,CASSAGQGDSYEQYF,TGTGCCAGCAGCGCAGGACAGGGGGACTCCTACGAGCAGTACTTC
TRBD1,15,.,TRBJ1-3,TRBV19,CASRSGQGPGNTIYF,TGTGCCAGTAGATCTGGACAGGGCCCTGGAAACACCATATATTTT
.,13,.,TRBJ1-2,TRBV5-8,CASSISWAYGYTF,TGTGCCAGCAGCATCAGTTGGGCCTATGGCTACACCTTC
TRBD1,16,.,TRBJ1-6,TRBV7-9,CASSPSGGTGDLPLHF,TGTGCCAGCAGCCCCTCAGGGGGGACAGGGGATCTCCCCCTCCACTTT
TRBD2,16,.,TRBJ2-7,TRBV10-1,CASSEGSLAGSYEQYF,TGCGCCAGCAGTGAGGGCTCCCTAGCGGGCTCCTACGAGCAGTACTTC
TRBD1,14,once,TRBJ1-6,TRBV30,CARHRDRDNSPLHF,TGTGCCCGTCACCGGGACAGGGATAATTCACCCCTCCACTTT
TRBD2,19,.,TRBJ2-1,TRBV10-1,CASSDSAGVRPPSYNEQFF,TGCGCCAGCAGTGATTCTGCGGGGGTGCGTCCCCCATCCTACAATGAGCAGTTCTTC
.,11,.,TRBJ1-2,TRBV20-1,CSARTGYGYTF,TGCAGTGCTCGTACAGGGTATGGCTACACCTTC
TRBD2,15,.,TRBJ2-3,TRBV2,CASSSIAGGKNTQYF,TGTGCCAGCAGTTCCATAGCGGGGGGAAAAAATACGCAGTATTTT
.,12,.,TRBJ2-5,TRBV12-3/TRBV12-4,CASRSREETQYF,TGTGCCAGCCGGAGTCGGGAAGAGACCCAGTACTTC
.,15,.,TRBJ2-5,TRBV9,CASSVEAQPQETQYF,TGTGCCAGCAGCGTAGAGGCACAGCCACAAGAGACCCAGTACTTC
TRBD1,13,.,TRBJ2-7,TRBV12-3/TRBV12-4,CASSFRGRGEQYF,TGTGCCAGCAGTTTCAGGGGGCGAGGTGAGCAGTACTTC
.,15,.,TRBJ2-3,TRBV6-5,CASSYRSAGTDTQYF,TGTGCCAGCAGTTACCGGTCTGCGGGCACAGATACGCAGTATTTT
TRBD2,15,.,TRBJ2-3,TRBV5-1,CASGEGTGLTDTQYF,TGCGCCAGCGGGGAGGGGACGGGTTTGACAGATACGCAGTATTTT
.,13,.,TRBJ1-5,TRBV25-1,CASARGENQPQHF,TGTGCCAGCGCCCGGGGGGAAAATCAGCCCCAGCATTTT
TRBD2,15,.,TRBJ2-1,TRBV19,CASSISAGVYNEQFF,TGTGCCAGTAGTATTTCAGCGGGGGTCTACAATGAGCAGTTCTTC
.,21,.,TRBJ1-1,TRBV18,CASSLLGPFPGHEIVNTEAFF,TGTGCCAGCTCACTCCTAGGCCCATTCCCCGGCCATGAGATTGTGAACACTGAAGCTTTCTTT